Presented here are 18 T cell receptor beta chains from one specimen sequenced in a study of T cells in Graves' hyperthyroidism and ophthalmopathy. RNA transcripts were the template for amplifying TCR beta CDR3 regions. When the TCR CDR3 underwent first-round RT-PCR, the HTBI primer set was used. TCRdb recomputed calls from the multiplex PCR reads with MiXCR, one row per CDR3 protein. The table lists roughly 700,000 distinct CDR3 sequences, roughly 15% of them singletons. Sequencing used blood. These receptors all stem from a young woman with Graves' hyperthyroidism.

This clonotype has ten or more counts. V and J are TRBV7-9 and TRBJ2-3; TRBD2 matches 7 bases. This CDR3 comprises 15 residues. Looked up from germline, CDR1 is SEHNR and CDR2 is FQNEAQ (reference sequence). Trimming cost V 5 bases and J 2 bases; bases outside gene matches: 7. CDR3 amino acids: CASSPRGTNTDTQYF. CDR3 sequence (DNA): TGTGCCAGCAGCCCCCGCGGGACTAACACAGATACGCAGTATTTT.

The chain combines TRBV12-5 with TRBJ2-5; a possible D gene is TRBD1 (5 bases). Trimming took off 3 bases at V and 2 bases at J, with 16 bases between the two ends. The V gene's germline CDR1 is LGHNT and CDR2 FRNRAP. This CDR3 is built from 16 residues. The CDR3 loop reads CASGFFAGQGQETQYF. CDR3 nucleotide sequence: TGTGCTAGTGGTTTCTTCGCCGGCCAGGGTCAAGAGACCCAGTACTTC.

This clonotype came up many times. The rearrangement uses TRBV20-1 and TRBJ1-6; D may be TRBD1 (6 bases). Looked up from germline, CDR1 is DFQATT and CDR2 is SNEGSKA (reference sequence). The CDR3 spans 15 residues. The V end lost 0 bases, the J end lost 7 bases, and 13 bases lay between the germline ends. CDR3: CSARDPGASNSPLHF. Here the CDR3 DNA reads TGCAGTGCTAGAGACCCGGGGGCAAGCAATTCACCCCTCCACTTT.

The CDR3 protein is CASSEAPAGRGTDTQYF. DNA for the CDR3: TGTGCCAGCAGTGAAGCCCCAGCGGGAAGGGGCACAGATACGCAGTATTTT. This rearrangement joins TRBV25-1 to TRBJ2-3; TRBD2 matches 7 bases. The germline CDR1 and CDR2 sequences are MGHDK and SYGVNS. Trimming at V came to 2 bases and at J to 1 base, leaving 9 bases not matched to a gene. The CDR3 loop spans 17 amino acids.

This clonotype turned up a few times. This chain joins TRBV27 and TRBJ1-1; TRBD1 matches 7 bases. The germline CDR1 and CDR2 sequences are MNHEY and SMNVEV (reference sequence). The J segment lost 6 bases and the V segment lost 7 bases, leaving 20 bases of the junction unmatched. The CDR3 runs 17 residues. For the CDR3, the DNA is TGTGCCAGCACCCAGGTGGGGGTACAGGGGATCGGGGCTGAAGCTTTCTTT. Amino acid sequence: CASTQVGVQGIGAEAFF.

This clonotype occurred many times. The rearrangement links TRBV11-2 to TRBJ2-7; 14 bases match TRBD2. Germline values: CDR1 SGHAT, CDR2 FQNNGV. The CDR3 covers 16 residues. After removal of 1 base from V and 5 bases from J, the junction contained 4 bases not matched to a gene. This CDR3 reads CASSLGLAGGQNEQYF. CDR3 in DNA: TGTGCCAGCAGCTTAGGACTAGCGGGAGGGCAGAACGAGCAGTACTTC.

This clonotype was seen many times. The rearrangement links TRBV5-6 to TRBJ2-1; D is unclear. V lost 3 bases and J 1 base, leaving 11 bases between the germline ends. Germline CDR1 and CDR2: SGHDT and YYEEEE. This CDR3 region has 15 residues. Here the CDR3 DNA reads TGTGCCAGCAGCTCAGAGCCTTCTTCCTACAATGAGCAGTTCTTC. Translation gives CASSSEPSSYNEQFF.

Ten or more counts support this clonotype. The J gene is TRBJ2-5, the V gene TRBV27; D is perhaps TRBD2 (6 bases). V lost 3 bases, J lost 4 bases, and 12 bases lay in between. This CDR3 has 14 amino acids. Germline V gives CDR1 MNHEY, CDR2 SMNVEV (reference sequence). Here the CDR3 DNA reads TGTGCCAGCAGTTTTTCCCCGGGAGTAGAGACCCAGTACTTC. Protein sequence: CASSFSPGVETQYF.

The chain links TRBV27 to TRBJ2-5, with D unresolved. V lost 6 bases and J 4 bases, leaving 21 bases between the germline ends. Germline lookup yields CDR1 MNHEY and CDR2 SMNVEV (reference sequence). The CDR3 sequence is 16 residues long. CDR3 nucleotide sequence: TGTGCCAGCAGGACCGCGGCTAAGGGTGTCAGAGAGACCCAGTACTTC. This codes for CASRTAAKGVRETQYF.

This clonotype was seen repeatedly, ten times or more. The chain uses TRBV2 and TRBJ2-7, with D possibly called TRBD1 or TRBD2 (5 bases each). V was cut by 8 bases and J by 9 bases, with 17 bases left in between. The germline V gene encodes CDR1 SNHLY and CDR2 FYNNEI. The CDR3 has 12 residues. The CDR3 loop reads CASFQGEGGQYF. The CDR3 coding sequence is TGTGCCAGCTTTCAGGGTGAGGGCGGGCAGTACTTC.

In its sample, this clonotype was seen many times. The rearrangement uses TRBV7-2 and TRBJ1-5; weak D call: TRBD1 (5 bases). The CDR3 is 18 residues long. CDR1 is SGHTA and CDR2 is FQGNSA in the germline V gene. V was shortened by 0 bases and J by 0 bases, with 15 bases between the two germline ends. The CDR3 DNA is TGTGCCAGCAGCTTAGCGGGGGGAGGGCTAATTAGCAATCAGCCCCAGCATTTT. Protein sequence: CASSLAGGGLISNQPQHF.

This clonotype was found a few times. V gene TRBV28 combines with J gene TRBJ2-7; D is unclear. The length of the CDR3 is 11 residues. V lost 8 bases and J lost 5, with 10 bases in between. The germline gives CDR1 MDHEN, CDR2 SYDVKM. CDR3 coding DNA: TGTGCCAGCTCCGGCAGCAACGAGCAGTACTTC. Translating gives CASSGSNEQYF.

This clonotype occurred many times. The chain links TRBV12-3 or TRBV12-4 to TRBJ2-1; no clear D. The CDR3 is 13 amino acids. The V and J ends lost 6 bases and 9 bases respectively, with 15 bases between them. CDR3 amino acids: CASSPPSGSEQFF. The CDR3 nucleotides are TGTGCCAGCAGCCCACCGTCGGGTAGTGAGCAGTTCTTC.

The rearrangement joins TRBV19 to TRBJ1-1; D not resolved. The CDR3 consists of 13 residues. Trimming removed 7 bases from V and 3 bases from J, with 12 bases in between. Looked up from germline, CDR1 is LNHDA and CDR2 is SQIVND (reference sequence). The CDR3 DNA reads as TGTGCCAGTACATGGAGGCCTTACACTGAAGCTTTCTTT. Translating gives CASTWRPYTEAFF.

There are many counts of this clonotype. CDR3 in amino acids: CSAIQYLQYNEQFF. The CDR3 bases are TGCAGTGCTATTCAGTATCTGCAGTACAATGAGCAGTTCTTC. The chain is built from TRBV20-1 and TRBJ2-1; D is uncertain. Trimming removed 4 bases from V and 4 bases from J, with 14 bases in between. CDR3 length: 14 residues. Germline loops: CDR1 DFQATT, CDR2 SNEGSKA (reference sequence).

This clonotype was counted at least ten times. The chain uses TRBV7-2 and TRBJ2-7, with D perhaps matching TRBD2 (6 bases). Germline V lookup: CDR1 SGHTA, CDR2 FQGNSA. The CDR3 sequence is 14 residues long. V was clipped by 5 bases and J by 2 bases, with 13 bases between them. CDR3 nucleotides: TGTGCCAGCAGCCTGGGGGGAGGTACCTACGAGCAGTACTTC. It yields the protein CASSLGGGTYEQYF.

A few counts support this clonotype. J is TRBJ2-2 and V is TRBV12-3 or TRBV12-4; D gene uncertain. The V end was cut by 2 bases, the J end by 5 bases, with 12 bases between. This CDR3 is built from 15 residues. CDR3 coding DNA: TGTGCCAGCAGTTTATGGGCGCCTTCAACCGGGGAGCTGTTTTTT. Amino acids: CASSLWAPSTGELFF.

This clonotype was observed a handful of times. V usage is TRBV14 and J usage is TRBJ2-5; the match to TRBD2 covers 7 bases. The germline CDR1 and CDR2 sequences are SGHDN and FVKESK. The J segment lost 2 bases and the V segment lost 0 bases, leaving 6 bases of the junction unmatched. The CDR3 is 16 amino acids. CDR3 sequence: CASSQDRGGGQETQYF. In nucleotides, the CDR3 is TGTGCCAGCAGCCAAGATAGGGGCGGGGGACAAGAGACCCAGTACTTC.